These T cell receptor beta chains were read from a single sample in a study of OX40 agonist ivuxolimab in advanced cancers. TCRdb keeps only in-frame clones here, not all; method: immunoSEQ multiplex PCR. Here the sample spans tens of thousands of clones, approximately 88% being singletons. The starting material was CD4+ or CD8+ T cells sorted from blood, obtained in a trial of the OX40 agonist ivuxolimab. These receptors came from an adult with an advanced solid tumor such as melanoma, head and neck, liver or kidney cancer. Both conserved end residues are part of each CDR3. Each record gives: V gene, J gene, CDR3 protein.

TRBV7-8	TRBJ1-4	CASSLGSELGELFF
TRBV4-1	TRBJ2-1	CASSPRPRDNEQFF
TRBV7-9	TRBJ2-4	CASSAPGRQGGNIQYF
TRBV15	TRBJ2-1	CATSRDRAGPGGGYNEQFF
TRBV5-1	TRBJ2-1	CASSPGSTVDEQFF
TRBV2	TRBJ2-5	CASMLGETQYF
TRBV28	TRBJ1-1	CASKSSQGRVNTEAFF
TRBV23-1	TRBJ2-7	CASRMTSEYATYEQYF
TRBV4-2	TRBJ2-4	CAGSPPERRANIQYF
TRBV6-1	TRBJ1-1	CASSISTRNTEAFF
TRBV6-4	TRBJ2-7	CASRAYVTFSYEQYF
TRBV6-1	TRBJ2-5	CASSGQIFGETQYF
TRBV28	TRBJ1-1	CASNTGGQGDTEAFF
TRBV6-9	TRBJ2-7	CASVDSGRSYEQYF
TRBV10-3	TRBJ2-4	CAAADPAKNIQYF
TRBV4-3	TRBJ2-6	CASSQGTGANVLTF
TRBV28	TRBJ1-5	CASSSTRWGQISNQPQHF
TRBV28	TRBJ2-5	CASSAGLAELQETQYF
TRBV19	TRBJ1-4	CASSMHSREEREKLFF
TRBV30	TRBJ1-2	CVRAEGPDGYTF
TRBV5-1	TRBJ1-1	CASSPGQEAFF
TRBV28	TRBJ2-7	CASSETSGSSYEQYF
TRBV19	TRBJ2-2	CASSSTSGSAGELFF
TRBV4-1	TRBJ2-7	CASSQGPGTPYEQYF